The 16 T cell receptor beta chains below all came from one sample that was sequenced in a study of T cells in Graves' hyperthyroidism and ophthalmopathy. RNA transcripts gave rise to amplified TCR beta CDR3 regions. Primed by the HTBI set, a first-round RT-PCR was run on the TCR CDR3. Each CDR3 protein is one row after TCRdb ran MiXCR on the multiplex PCR reads. Among approximately 400,000 distinct CDR3 sequences listed, 11% to 15% were seen once. The sequenced material came from blood. These receptors all stem from a man aged 45 to 65 with Graves' ophthalmopathy.

This rearrangement joins TRBV5-4 to TRBJ2-1; D is possibly TRBD1 or TRBD2 (5 bases each). Germline CDR1 is SGHNT and CDR2 is YYREEE (reference sequence). V lost 0 bases and J 9 bases, leaving 13 bases between the germline ends. The CDR3 contains 14 residues. CDR3 protein: CASSLAGLGGEQFF. Written as DNA, the CDR3 is TGTGCCAGCAGCTTGGCGGGGCTAGGTGGTGAGCAGTTCTTC.

This clonotype has just a few counts. This sequence joins TRBV5-5 and TRBJ2-5; 11 bases match TRBD1. The CDR3 contains 17 residues. Germline V gene sequence: CDR1 SGHKS, CDR2 YYEKEE (reference sequence). Unmatched junction bases numbered 13, after V lost 4 bases and J lost 5 bases. This CDR3 reads CASSLEVWTGGTETQYF. Here the CDR3 DNA reads TGTGCCAGCAGCCTGGAGGTGTGGACAGGGGGCACGGAGACCCAGTACTTC.

This clonotype has a handful of counts. The gene calls are TRBV9 and TRBJ1-1; D gene unclear. V lost 9 bases, J lost 6 bases, and 12 bases lay in between. The CDR3 loop spans 11 amino acids. Germline V gene data show CDR1 as SGDLS and CDR2 as YYNGEE. The CDR3 is CAINRVSEAFF. DNA for the CDR3: TGTGCCATAAATAGGGTCTCTGAAGCTTTCTTT.

Many counts were recorded for this clonotype. The chain combines TRBV28 with TRBJ2-5; D is perhaps TRBD1 (5 bases). This CDR3 contains 13 residues. With 4 bases removed from V and 5 bases from J, the gap between germline ends came to 11 bases. Germline V CDR1 and CDR2: MDHEN, SYDVKM. DNA of the CDR3: TGTGCCAGCAGTTCCGGCAGGGTCGAGACCCAGTACTTC. Its protein is CASSSGRVETQYF.

This clonotype was seen repeatedly, ten times or more. The chain has TRBV14 and TRBJ2-5; D may correspond to TRBD1 or TRBD2 (6 bases each). Trimming shortened V by 1 base and J by 0 bases, and 15 bases separated the two germline ends. Germline loops: CDR1 SGHDN, CDR2 FVKESK. The CDR3 contains 17 residues. CDR3 DNA sequence: TGTGCCAGCAGCCAAGCCTTCGGGGGCGGGAACCAAGAGACCCAGTACTTC. Its translation: CASSQAFGGGNQETQYF.

Only a few counts were recorded for this clonotype. The chain is built from TRBV3-1 and TRBJ2-1, with 12 bases aligning to TRBD2. Germline CDR1 LGHDT, CDR2 YNNKEL (reference sequence). The V and J ends lost 3 bases and 6 bases, in that order; junction bases with no gene match: 9. The CDR3 is 17 residues long. CDR3 sequence reads: CASSQWLAGGPGNEQFF. The CDR3 region has the DNA TGTGCCAGCAGCCAGTGGCTAGCGGGAGGGCCCGGCAATGAGCAGTTCTTC.

This clonotype was seen a few times. The gene calls are TRBV30 and TRBJ2-3, with 12 positions matching TRBD2. CDR3 size: 15 residues. Germline CDR1 and CDR2: GTSNPN and SVGIG (reference sequence). J lost 0 bases, V lost 6 bases, and 4 bases had no gene match. CDR3 loop: CACGLAGPSTDTQYF. CDR3 nucleotide sequence: TGTGCCTGCGGACTAGCGGGACCCAGCACAGATACGCAGTATTTT.

The J gene is TRBJ2-5, the V gene TRBV9; tentatively, D is TRBD2 (5 bases). CDR3 length: 14 amino acids. V dropped 0 bases and J dropped 2 bases, with 8 bases sitting between them. CDR1 SGDLS and CDR2 YYNGEE come from the germline V gene. The CDR3 region is CASSVGRVQETQYF. The CDR3 bases are TGTGCCAGCAGCGTAGGGCGGGTACAAGAGACCCAGTACTTC.

This clonotype appeared many times. CDR3 in amino acids: CASSPTGTGLYGYTF. CDR3 DNA: TGTGCCAGCAGCCCTACCGGGACAGGGCTGTATGGCTACACCTTC. The chain couples TRBV11-2 to TRBJ1-2; 9 nucleotides agree with TRBD1. Germline V gene data show CDR1 as SGHAT and CDR2 as FQNNGV. Unmatched junction bases numbered 9, after V lost 5 bases and J lost 5 bases. The CDR3 loop spans 15 amino acids.

This clonotype was seen at least ten times. J is TRBJ2-7 and V is TRBV30, with D perhaps matching TRBD1 (5 bases). The germline V and J ends were trimmed by 0 bases and 6 bases, with 15 bases remaining between them. CDR1 and CDR2 from the germline V gene are GTSNPN and SVGIG (reference sequence). The CDR3 is made up of 14 amino acids. The CDR3 bases are TGTGCCTGGAGTGTACTCCAGGGTCTTGCCGAGCAGTACTTC. Residues: CAWSVLQGLAEQYF. Variable domain in full (rest from reference TRBV30 and TRBJ2-7): SQTIHQWPATLVQPVGSPLSLECTVEGTSNPNLYWYRQAAGRGLQLLFYSVGIGQISSEVPQNLSASRPQDRQFILSSKKLLLSDSGFYLCAWSVLQGLAEQYFGPGTRLTVT.

The rearrangement links TRBV6-1 to TRBJ2-4; 7 nucleotides match TRBD2. The V segment lost 3 bases and the J segment 8 bases; nucleotides outside the gene matches: 13. Germline loops: CDR1 MNHNS, CDR2 SASEGT. CDR3 size: 16 residues. CDR3 region: CASSDGLDRFLDIQYF. The CDR3 bases are TGTGCCAGCAGTGATGGACTAGATCGCTTTCTGGACATTCAGTACTTC.

This clonotype was detected many times. The chain links TRBV3-1 to TRBJ1-1; D gene ambiguous. Deletions cut 1 base from V and 7 bases from J, with 4 bases between. This CDR3 is 11 amino acids long. Germline V gives CDR1 LGHDT, CDR2 YNNKEL (reference sequence). The CDR3 coding sequence is TGTGCCAGCAGCCAAGGCAGTGAAGCTTTCTTT. Translation: CASSQGSEAFF.

This clonotype was counted ten times or more. The chain is built from TRBV29-1 and TRBJ2-1; D gene unclear. Looked up from germline, CDR1 is SQVTM and CDR2 is ANQGSEA. The CDR3 spans 11 residues. V lost 2 bases and J lost 11, with 10 bases in between. CDR3 nucleotides: TGCAGCGTTGAAAACACGGCACAGCAGTTCTTC. Amino acid sequence: CSVENTAQQFF.

The rearrangement uses TRBV29-1 and TRBJ2-7; D might be TRBD1 or TRBD2, each matching 5 bases. The DNA matches TRBJ2-1 better at its end, which makes the J call doubtful. Germline V gene lookup returns CDR1 SQVTM and CDR2 ANQGSEA. The length of the CDR3 is 11 residues. The CDR3 coding sequence is TGCAGCGTTGTCCGGGGCTACGAGCAGTTCTTC. Its translation is CSVVRGYEQFF.

V and J are TRBV6-1 and TRBJ1-6; D not certain. Germline assignment: CDR1 MNHNS and CDR2 SASEGT. The CDR3 length is 14 residues. Trimming shortened V by 6 bases and J by 11 bases, and 17 bases separated the two germline ends. The DNA for the CDR3 is TGTGCCAGCAGAACAAAGCGGGGAGTGGCACCCCTCCACTTT. Protein product: CASRTKRGVAPLHF.

Concerning this clonotype itself: A read error may be the cause here, since a much bigger clone is one base away. This chain uses TRBV3-1 with TRBJ2-7; perhaps TRBD2 as D (7 bases). Germline assignment: CDR1 LGHDT and CDR2 YNNKEL (reference sequence). Trimming took 4 bases from V and 6 from J, leaving 13 bases between them. The CDR3 is 13 residues long. The CDR3 reads CASSRTGRGEQYF. The CDR3 DNA sequence: TGTGCCAGCAGCCGCACAGGGAGGGGCGAGCAGTACTTC.